The 27 T cell receptor beta chains listed next were all sequenced from one sample in a study of regulatory T cells. Study observations and caveats: In CD3G-deficient patients, conventional CD4+ T cells were enriched for hydrophobic CDR3 residues at positions 6 and 7.

Their antigens are not known. The primer mix had 52 TRBV and 13 TRBJ primers. The table came from immunoSEQ multiplex PCR; TCRdb's copy has only in-frame clones and leaves some out. Of about 30,000 clones in the sample, about 90% are singletons; the top ten hold 1.5% to 1.8%. The sample consisted of conventional CD4+ T cells sorted from blood. These receptors came from a young adult with CD3G deficiency.

A single count supports this clone. The chain carries TRBV28 and TRBJ1-1; weak D call: TRBD1 (5 bases). The CDR3 has 14 residues. CDR1 and CDR2 from the germline V gene are MDHEN and SYDVKM. V was pared by 3 bases and J by 3 bases, with 11 bases between. The CDR3 reads CASSLPGRHTEAFF. DNA of the CDR3: TGTGCCAGCAGTTTGCCGGGACGCCACACTGAAGCTTTCTTT.

V and J are TRBV29-1 and TRBJ2-2; D call uncertain. The ends were cut back, 5 bases at V and 4 bases at J, with 8 bases in the middle. The CDR3 has 12 residues. Looked up from germline, CDR1 is SQVTM and CDR2 is ANQGSEA. As DNA, the CDR3 is TGCAGCGTTTATCGAGGCACCGGGGAGCTGTTTTTT. Its protein product is CSVYRGTGELFF.

CDR3 nucleotide sequence: TGTGCCAGCAGTCCCTACGGGAACACTGAAGCTTTCTTT. Its protein product is CASSPYGNTEAFF. The chain carries TRBV27 and TRBJ1-1; D gene uncertain. CDR1 is MNHEY and CDR2 is SMNVEV in the germline V gene (reference sequence). The CDR3 spans 13 residues. Deletions cut 5 bases from V and 1 base from J, with 8 bases between.

The sample holds one count of this clone. This chain joins TRBV5-1 and TRBJ2-3; D is unresolved. V gave up 0 bases and J gave up 2 bases, with 10 bases separating them. The CDR3 is 15 residues long. Germline CDR1 and CDR2: SGHRS and YFSETQ. The CDR3 DNA sequence: TGCGCCAGCAGCTTGGTGGCGACCAACACAGATACGCAGTATTTT. Translated, it gives CASSLVATNTDTQYF.

J is TRBJ2-5 and V is TRBV18; a possible D gene is TRBD2 (5 bases). Deletions cut 4 bases from V and 5 bases from J, with 20 bases between. The germline gives CDR1 KGHSH, CDR2 LQKENI. This CDR3 region has 16 residues. The CDR3 bases are TGTGCCAGCTCACATCAATACGGGCCTCCGGGGGAGACCCAGTACTTC. It codes for CASSHQYGPPGETQYF.

This chain links TRBV28 with TRBJ2-7; D is undetermined. The V end lost 5 bases, the J end lost 3 bases, and 14 bases lay between the germline ends. Germline CDR1 reads MDHEN; CDR2 reads SYDVKM. This CDR3 is built from 14 residues. CDR3 amino acids: CASSKSGLFYEQYF. CDR3 DNA: TGTGCCAGCAGTAAGTCAGGCCTATTCTACGAGCAGTACTTC.

The V gene is TRBV2, the J gene TRBJ1-5, with a possible D match to TRBD1 (5 bases). Germline CDR1 and CDR2: SNHLY and FYNNEI. V lost 10 bases to trimming and J lost 1 base, with 14 bases between them. The CDR3 loop spans 14 amino acids. The CDR3 loop reads CANSQQGSNQPQHF. The CDR3 DNA is TGTGCCAACTCCCAGCAGGGAAGCAATCAGCCCCAGCATTTT.

The chain links TRBV4-2 to TRBJ1-4; possibly TRBD1 for D (5 bases). Looked up from germline, CDR1 is LGHNA and CDR2 is YNFKEQ. The CDR3 is 14 residues long. Trimming stripped 1 base from V and 8 bases from J, with 11 bases between. DNA for the CDR3: TGTGCCAGCAGCCAAGCCCAGGGAAGGGAAAAACTGTTTTTT. Its protein product is CASSQAQGREKLFF.

The CDR3 DNA sequence: TGCGCCAGCAGCTTGGATGCAGTCTATGGCTACACCTTC. It encodes CASSLDAVYGYTF. The chain recombines TRBV5-1 with TRBJ1-2; no clear D gene. Germline V gene data show CDR1 as SGHRS and CDR2 as YFSETQ. This CDR3 comprises 13 residues. Trimming took 0 bases from V and 4 from J, leaving 7 bases between them.

V is TRBV4-1 and J is TRBJ2-6; 9 nucleotides agree with TRBD1. Germline V gene lookup returns CDR1 MGHRA and CDR2 YSYEKL. The CDR3 consists of 20 residues. J gave up 0 bases and V 0 bases, and 9 bases lay outside the gene matches. CDR3 nucleotides: TGCGCCAGCAGCCAAGATCCCCGACAGGGGGGCTTCTCTGGGGCCAACGTCCTGACTTTC. Its translation is CASSQDPRQGGFSGANVLTF.

The chain has TRBV4-1 and TRBJ1-6; TRBD1 is a possible D gene (5 bases). Per germline, CDR1 MGHRA and CDR2 YSYEKL. Between the trimmed V and J ends, which lost 3 bases and 10 bases, there was a span of 28 bases. The length of the CDR3 is 19 residues. The CDR3 coding sequence is TGCGCCAGCAGCCAGATGATGTGGACACTGGGAGTGGGGGGGTCACCCCTCCACTTT. Translated, it gives CASSQMMWTLGVGGSPLHF.

The rearrangement uses TRBV19 and TRBJ1-6; D not resolved. The CDR3 is 16 amino acids. The V gene's germline CDR1 is LNHDA and CDR2 SQIVND (reference sequence). V was clipped by 5 bases and J by 0 bases, with 11 bases between them. CDR3 nucleotides: TGTGCCAGTAGTCTACAAAGAAGCTCCTATAATTCACCCCTCCACTTT. Translated: CASSLQRSSYNSPLHF.

The J gene is TRBJ2-5, the V gene TRBV21-1; the tabulated D call, TRBD2, remains unverified against the DNA. TRBV21-1 is a documented pseudogene. This CDR3 has 18 residues. CDR3: CASSKEGLAGPFQETQYF. Written as DNA, the CDR3 is TGTGCCAGCAGCAAAGAGGGACTAGCGGGCCCCTTTCAAGAGACCCAGTACTTC.

This chain joins TRBV5-1 and TRBJ1-2; a possible D gene is TRBD1 (6 bases). V lost 1 base and J 6 bases, leaving 13 bases between the germline ends. CDR3 size: 14 residues. Looked up from germline, CDR1 is SGHRS and CDR2 is YFSETQ. The CDR3 sequence: CASSLTGRKDGYTF. Here the CDR3 DNA reads TGCGCCAGCAGCTTGACAGGGCGGAAGGATGGCTACACCTTC. The full variable domain, rest sourced from reference TRBV5-1 and TRBJ1-2, is KAGVTQTPRYLIKTRGQQVTLSCSPISGHRSVSWYQQTPGQGLQFLFEYFSETQRNKGNFPGRFSGRQFSNSRSEMNVSTLELGDSALYLCASSLTGRKDGYTFGSGTRLTVV.

V is TRBV10-3 and J is TRBJ2-1; 11 bases are a match to TRBD2. CDR1 and CDR2 (germline): ENHRY, SYGVKD. This CDR3 comprises 15 residues. The V segment lost 8 bases and the J segment 10 bases; nucleotides outside the gene matches: 13. DNA of the CDR3: TGTGCCATCGGGTCGACTAGCGGGAAGGTTAACGAGCAGTTCTTC. Its translation: CAIGSTSGKVNEQFF.

This chain joins TRBV5-1 and TRBJ2-5; no clear D gene. Germline V lookup: CDR1 SGHRS, CDR2 YFSETQ. CDR3 length equals 15 residues. Trimming removed 0 bases from V and 2 bases from J, with 11 bases in between. Here the CDR3 reads CASSLGARYQETQYF. The CDR3 nucleotides are TGCGCCAGCAGCTTGGGGGCCAGGTATCAAGAGACCCAGTACTTC.

This chain uses TRBV28 with TRBJ2-7; D perhaps matches TRBD2 (5 bases). The CDR3 spans 14 residues. Germline V gene lookup returns CDR1 MDHEN and CDR2 SYDVKM. The germline V and J ends were trimmed by 8 bases and 0 bases, with 14 bases remaining between them. The CDR3 coding sequence is TGTGCCAGCGCTAGAGGGAGCCCCTCCTACGAGCAGTACTTC. Protein: CASARGSPSYEQYF.

V and J are TRBV7-2 and TRBJ2-7; D uncertain. V was clipped by 2 bases and J by 3 bases, with 8 bases between them. The germline V gene encodes CDR1 SGHTA and CDR2 FQGNSA. There are 13 residues in the CDR3. The CDR3 DNA follows: TGTGCCAGCAGCTTAAACCCTAACTACGAGCAGTACTTC. Amino acids: CASSLNPNYEQYF.

The CDR3 loop is CASSEARETQYF. In nucleotides, the CDR3 is TGTGCCAGCAGTGAAGCGCGCGAGACCCAGTACTTC. This chain connects TRBV2 to TRBJ2-5; D unresolved. The CDR3 is made up of 12 amino acids. Germline V CDR1 and CDR2: SNHLY, FYNNEI. Trimming took off 0 bases at V and 5 bases at J, with 4 bases between the two ends.

The CDR3 coding sequence is TGTGCAGGGGGGGAGAGGGATGAATATGGCTACACCTTC. It translates to CAGGERDEYGYTF. The chain is built from TRBV28 and TRBJ1-2, with TRBD1 as a possible D gene (6 bases). The germline gives CDR1 MDHEN, CDR2 SYDVKM. The CDR3 consists of 13 residues.

The chain couples TRBV4-2 to TRBJ2-3, with TRBD2 matching 13 bases. The CDR3 sequence is 17 residues long. The germline CDR1 and CDR2 sequences are LGHNA and YNFKEQ. V dropped 2 bases and J dropped 2; count of bases not matched to a gene: 4. The CDR3 spells CASSQSTSGGSTDTQYF. CDR3 sequence (DNA): TGTGCCAGCAGCCAATCGACTAGCGGGGGGTCCACAGATACGCAGTATTTT.

The chain joins TRBV11-2 to TRBJ1-1; 7 positions agree with TRBD1. The CDR3 extends over 18 amino acids. V dropped 4 bases and J dropped 2; count of bases not matched to a gene: 16. The V gene's germline CDR1 is SGHAT and CDR2 FQNNGV. CDR3: CASSSSGVKGALNTEAFF. CDR3 sequence (DNA): TGTGCCAGCAGCTCTAGCGGGGTGAAGGGGGCTTTAAACACTGAAGCTTTCTTT.

This clone was seen just once. The chain recombines TRBV7-9 with TRBJ1-2; TRBD1 matches 10 bases. With 3 bases clipped from V and 7 bases from J, the junction kept 14 bases outside the gene matches. This CDR3 contains 17 residues. From germline, CDR1 is SEHNR and CDR2 FQNEAQ (reference sequence). CDR3 loop: CASSFSARGQGTGGYTF. CDR3 in DNA: TGTGCCAGCAGCTTCTCGGCGAGGGGACAGGGGACCGGTGGCTACACCTTC.

This clone was found a few times. The rearrangement joins TRBV4-1 to TRBJ2-3; 15 nucleotides match TRBD2. The CDR3 has 16 residues. CDR1 is MGHRA, CDR2 YSYEKL, per germline. Unmatched junction bases numbered 4, after V lost 4 bases and J lost 5 bases. CDR3 coding DNA: TGCGCCAGCAGCCGGACTAGCGGGGGGGCCCAAGATACGCAGTATTTT. It codes for CASSRTSGGAQDTQYF.

This chain connects TRBV6-6 to TRBJ1-5; tentative D call: TRBD1 (5 bases). The V gene lost 2 bases and the J gene lost 10 bases, with 15 bases spanning the gap. This CDR3 has 14 residues. CDR1 is MNHNY, CDR2 SVGAGI, per germline (reference sequence). CDR3 residues: CASSYRTPEDPQHF. CDR3 DNA: TGTGCCAGCAGTTACAGGACACCCGAGGATCCCCAGCATTTT.

The V and J genes are TRBV6-1 and TRBJ1-2; D ambiguous. CDR3 size: 14 residues. Germline V gene sequence: CDR1 MNHNS, CDR2 SASEGT. With 2 bases removed from V and 0 bases from J, the gap between germline ends came to 7 bases. The CDR3 coding sequence is TGTGCCAGCAGTGAAAACGGGCCTAACTATGGCTACACCTTC. It specifies CASSENGPNYGYTF.

The V call is TRBV5-1, the J call TRBJ2-2, with 8 positions matching TRBD1. From germline, CDR1 is SGHRS and CDR2 YFSETQ. Trimming cost V 2 bases and J 2 bases; bases outside gene matches: 5. The CDR3 has 16 amino acids. CDR3 in amino acids: CASSFGGQVNTGELFF. The DNA for the CDR3 is TGCGCCAGCAGCTTTGGGGGACAGGTTAACACCGGGGAGCTGTTTTTT.